The present entry profiles one T cell receptor (beta chain) with its context. The antigen remains undetermined. Additional DNA sequences in this sample encode the identical CDR3. The test was conducted at deep level. Original data processing: Junction-only immunoSEQ data arrived without quality scores, meaning filtering differed. Profiling relied on immunoSEQ multiplex PCR, and the TCRdb table lists in-frame clones only, not all of them. V and J calls and clone size are copied from that table; D and trimming were computed from the DNA. The sample consists of roughly 1,800,000 clones, about 95% of them appearing once. Terminally differentiated effector memory CD45RA+ cells were excluded from the naive CD8 cells, which were CD45RO-negative and positively selected for CCR7. The data were taken from a study of shared clonotypes between healthy human individuals. Across the study: The donor pool was made up of a couple of women and a few men aged 18 to 49.

Study-level findings and limits: Owing to a small donor count, the genetic and exposure-history diversity represented was limited.

The V end lost 0 bases, the J end lost 7 bases, and 12 bases lay between the germline ends. The CDR3 runs 15 residues. Per germline, CDR1 MNHNS and CDR2 SASEGT. The sample was naive CD8+ T cells sorted from blood. The rearrangement joins TRBV6-1 to TRBJ2-2, with D possibly TRBD2 on 6 matching bases. This receptor was taken from a young man in good health. CDR3 sequence reads: CASSEATGEGGELFF. CDR3 sequence (DNA): TGTGCCAGCAGTGAAGCGACGGGAGAGGGCGGGGAGCTGTTTTTT.